Listed here are 14 T cell receptor beta chains from one sample, sequenced in a study of immune heterogeneity within non-small cell lung tumors listed by TCRdb under 2018. The TCR template was genomic DNA extracted from bulk tumor tissue, and approximately 600 ng of gDNA was amplified for each sample. During surgery, multiple biopsies were taken from each primary tumor, with sampling sites spaced as far apart as possible within the tumor mass. Patients in the study cohort, which was described as untreated, were newly diagnosed NSCLC cases going through curative surgery. The instrument given in TCRdb is HiSeq X Ten. The TCR beta CDR3 region was amplified with a multiplex PCR system, in which a first round of roughly 10 cycles was run using 32 V-gene forward and 13 J-gene reverse primers. TCRdb trimmed the raw reads at Q25, called clones with MiXCR and kept productive beta chains. For every CDR3 protein sequence, its rows merge into one entry that carries the most common genes and DNA. This sample has around 23,000 distinct CDR3 sequences in its table, and around 26% of those were observed once. The top ten hold roughly 3.5% of the sample.

Material for sequencing was lung tumor tissue. The receptors were gathered from a man aged 35-49 years with non-small cell lung cancer.

Comment on this clonotype: A read error may produce the germline difference seen at one junction end. J is TRBJ1-3 and V is TRBV7-9; no definite D call. Germline CDR1 is SEHNR and CDR2 is FQNEAQ (reference sequence). The CDR3 is made up of 15 amino acids. The DNA of the CDR3 is TGTGCCAGCAGCTTGTTCGCTACCTCTGGAGACACCATATATTTT. This sequence encodes CASSLFATSGDTIYF.

This chain connects TRBV6-9 to TRBJ2-2; 11 nucleotides line up with TRBD2. V gave up 2 bases and J gave up 6 bases; unmatched junction bases: 5. The germline V gene has CDR1 MNHGY and CDR2 SVAAGI. The CDR3 spans 16 residues. CDR3 residues: CASSYMGLAAAGELFF. DNA for the CDR3: TGTGCCAGCAGTTATATGGGACTAGCGGCGGCCGGGGAGCTGTTTTTT.

This clonotype was observed a handful of times. This chain uses TRBV7-9 with TRBJ2-7, with unresolved D. V lost 6 bases to trimming and J lost 6 bases, with 15 bases between them. The CDR3 has 13 amino acids. The germline V gene encodes CDR1 SEHNR and CDR2 FQNEAQ (reference sequence). The CDR3 DNA sequence: TGTGCCAGCAGTAAGGACCTTCCCCTCGAGCAGTACTTC. This encodes CASSKDLPLEQYF.

The chain is built from TRBV4-2 and TRBJ2-1; D gene unclear. The CDR3 consists of 12 residues. Trimming pared 0 bases from V and 9 bases from J, leaving 6 bases between. Per the germline V gene, CDR1 is LGHNA and CDR2 is YNFKEQ. The CDR3 DNA is TGTGCCAGCAGCCAAGAATTCAGTGAGCAGTTCTTC. As protein: CASSQEFSEQFF.

A remark on this clonotype: Sequence at one end of the junction differs from germline and may be a read error. V is TRBV3-1 and J is TRBJ1-5; D not resolved. Germline V gives CDR1 LGHDT, CDR2 YNNKEL (reference sequence). The CDR3 totals 14 residues. The CDR3 DNA reads as TGTGCCAGCATCCAAGCTTCGGGGAATCAGCCCCAGCATTTT. Translating it yields CASIQASGNQPQHF.

This clonotype is labeled medium-sized (0.01 to 0.1%). DNA of the CDR3: TGCGCCAGCAGCCGGACAGCCCCTCGGAGAGCTAACTATGGCTACACCTTC. Its protein product is CASSRTAPRRANYGYTF. This chain joins TRBV10-1 and TRBJ1-2, with D tentatively TRBD1 (6 bases). Germline CDR1 and CDR2: WNHNN and SYGVQD (reference sequence). This CDR3 has 17 residues. V gave up 6 bases and J gave up 0 bases, with 20 bases separating them.

This clonotype has just a few counts. The missing conserved phenylalanine or tryptophan at the end of this CDR3 makes a read error likely. The chain uses TRBV2 and TRBJ1-5; 7 bases align to TRBD1. Unmatched junction bases numbered 1, after V lost 6 bases and J lost 5 bases. Looked up from germline, CDR1 is SNHLY and CDR2 is FYNNEI. CDR3 size: 12 residues. This CDR3 is CASSDRDQPQHL. The CDR3 DNA reads as TGTGCCAGCAGCGACAGGGATCAGCCCCAGCATCTT.

This clonotype has a count of ten or more. The rearrangement uses TRBV12-3 or TRBV12-4 and TRBJ1-1; D ambiguous. This CDR3 spans 13 amino acids. Trimming left V 3 bases short and J 5 bases short, with 10 bases between. CDR3 DNA: TGTGCCAGCAGTTTGGCAGGCGGTACTGAAGCTTTCTTT. Translation: CASSLAGGTEAFF.

Of note for this clonotype: This may be a read error: a much more frequent sequence differs by one nucleotide. This chain connects TRBV10-2 to TRBJ2-3, with 7 nucleotides matching TRBD2. V was pared by 7 bases and J by 5 bases, with 6 bases of the junction left unmatched. Germline V gives CDR1 WSHSY, CDR2 SAAADI. The length of the CDR3 is 13 residues. This chain's CDR3 is CASKASGIDTQYF. The CDR3 region has the DNA TGCGCCAGCAAGGCTAGCGGCATAGATACGCAGTATTTT.

The chain couples TRBV5-1 to TRBJ2-3; D gene unclear. The CDR3 covers 15 residues. The V end was cut by 4 bases, the J end by 3 bases, with 15 bases between. Germline V CDR1 and CDR2: SGHRS, YFSETQ. CDR3 coding DNA: TGCGCCAGCAGCAAAGGTATAGGGATTACAGATACGCAGTATTTT. This encodes CASSKGIGITDTQYF.

This clonotype occurred a few times. V is TRBV14 and J is TRBJ2-3; D remains ambiguous. This CDR3 spans 16 amino acids. Trimming removed 1 base from V and 1 base from J, with 12 bases in between. The V gene's germline CDR1 is SGHDN and CDR2 FVKESK. CDR3 bases: TGTGCCAGCAGCCAAGGGGCGCTCACTGGCACAGATACGCAGTATTTT. Residues: CASSQGALTGTDTQYF.

Points on this clonotype: With a much larger clone just one base away, this may be a read error. The rearrangement links TRBV2 to TRBJ2-1; TRBD2 might be the D (5 bases). This CDR3 spans 15 amino acids. V was clipped by 5 bases and J by 3 bases, with 14 bases between them. Germline V gene sequence: CDR1 SNHLY, CDR2 FYNNEI. The CDR3 coding sequence is TGTGCCAGCAGTAAGCTAGCATCGGTCTACAATGAGCAGTTCTTC. Protein: CASSKLASVYNEQFF.

In the case of this clonotype: One junction end disagrees with the germline gene, perhaps due to a read error. The rearrangement links TRBV6-2 or TRBV6-3 to TRBJ2-7; tentatively, D is TRBD1 or TRBD2 (5 bases each). The CDR3 sequence is 11 residues long. Germline V lookup: CDR1 MNHEY, CDR2 SVGEGT. Written as DNA, the CDR3 is TGTGCCAGCATGGGGACCTACGAGCAGAACTTC. Amino acid sequence: CASMGTYEQNF.

This clonotype is medium-sized (0.01 to 0.1%) in the sample. Here the CDR3 DNA reads TGCAGTGCCTCACCCCCACAGGGGACGAACACTGAAGCTTTCTTT. This encodes CSASPPQGTNTEAFF. V is TRBV20-1 and J is TRBJ1-1, with 7 bases matching TRBD1. CDR1 is DFQATT and CDR2 is SNEGSKA in the germline V gene (reference sequence). Trimming removed 6 bases from V and 1 base from J; junction bases left unmatched: 11. The CDR3 runs to 15 residues.